This is a list of T cell receptor beta chains from one sample in a study of T cell changes during pregnancy in multiple sclerosis. The method was immunoSEQ multiplex PCR; TCRdb's version includes in-frame clones alone and lacks a portion of them. The table lists fewer than 65,000 clones, around 93% of them singletons. The sample was peripheral blood, taken in the second trimester of pregnancy. The receptors stem from a female donor with multiple sclerosis, enrolled in a pregnancy study. Each CDR3 is given without its conserved first and last residue. D genes are given only for firm matches.

j_call v_call d_call cdr3_aa
TRBJ2-1 TRBV7-9 TRBD2 ASSSRLAGGRDEQF
TRBJ2-3 TRBV7-9 - ASSSGHSITDTQY
TRBJ2-5 TRBV9 - ASSVAFSKQETQY
TRBJ2-4 TRBV4-3 - ASSQVRGLSAKNIQY
TRBJ2-1 TRBV7-8 TRBD2 ASSFNVGGPALEQF
TRBJ2-7 TRBV6-4 - ASRQPGHPYEQY
TRBJ2-3 TRBV29-1 TRBD2 SVEDPAGRTDTQY
TRBJ2-5 TRBV7-9 - ASNSRGTQY
TRBJ2-1 TRBV2 TRBD2 ASSRTSVNEQF
TRBJ2-1 TRBV9 TRBD2 ASSVVASGNNEQF
TRBJ1-1 TRBV30 - AWSLPTPRGWNTEAF
TRBJ1-3 TRBV5-1 TRBD1 ASRIGTPLGTGGTGNTIY
TRBJ1-1 TRBV30 TRBD1 AWKQGMATEAF
TRBJ2-3 TRBV2 - ASRRLLSTDTQY
TRBJ2-3 TRBV29-1 TRBD2 SVETSGSSVHTQY
TRBJ2-1 TRBV28 TRBD2 ATLVRAGGNEQF
TRBJ1-5 TRBV9 - ASSFRGIPLVYSNQPQH
TRBJ2-5 TRBV7-3 TRBD1 ASSPGTGETQY
TRBJ1-2 TRBV27 - ASSSPPYYGYT
TRBJ2-2 TRBV7-2 TRBD1 ASSPWTGEYTGELF
TRBJ1-2 TRBV30 TRBD1 ARYRDRGHGYT
TRBJ1-2 TRBV7-2 - ASSQYSDTGYGYT
TRBJ2-3 TRBV27 - ASSSVMRPSTDTQY
TRBJ2-1 TRBV7-2 - ASSADFSGEQF
TRBJ2-7 TRBV20-1 - SARDFYEQY
TRBJ2-7 TRBV11-3 - ASSLRQAHEQY
TRBJ1-2 TRBV6-5 - ASSYLGEDLDGYT
TRBJ1-1 TRBV30 TRBD1 AWSEWGTALNTEAF
TRBJ2-1 TRBV10-3 TRBD2 AISDLGTSVDNEQF